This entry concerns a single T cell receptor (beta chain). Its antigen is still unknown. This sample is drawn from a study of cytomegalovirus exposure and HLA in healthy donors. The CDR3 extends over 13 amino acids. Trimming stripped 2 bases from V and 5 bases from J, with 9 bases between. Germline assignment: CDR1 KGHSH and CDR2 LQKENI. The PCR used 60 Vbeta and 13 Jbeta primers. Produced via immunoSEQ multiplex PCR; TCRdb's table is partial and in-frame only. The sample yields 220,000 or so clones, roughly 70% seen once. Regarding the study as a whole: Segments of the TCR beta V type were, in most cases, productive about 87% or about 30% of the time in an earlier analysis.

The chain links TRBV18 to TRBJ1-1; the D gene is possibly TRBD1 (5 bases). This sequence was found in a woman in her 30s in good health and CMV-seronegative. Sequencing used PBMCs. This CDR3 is CASSPAGETEAFF. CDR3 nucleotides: TGTGCCAGCTCACCAGCGGGGGAGACTGAAGCTTTCTTT.